The 24 T cell receptor beta chains listed next were all sequenced from one sample in a study of OX40 agonist ivuxolimab in advanced cancers. Preparation of the library involved the immunoSEQ multiplex PCR assay. TCRdb took this table from immuneACCESS and kept in-frame rearrangements with V and J called. Such tables lack part of the clones; where checked against another copy, unresolved V genes explain under half of the gap, and the rest is unexplained. For this sample the table gives about 82,000 clones, of which approximately 85% were detected only once. The ten top clones hold more than 2% of the sample. The input for sequencing was CD4+ or CD8+ T cells sorted from blood, taken in a trial of the OX40 agonist ivuxolimab. Source of these receptors: an adult with an advanced solid tumor such as melanoma, head and neck, liver or kidney cancer.

This rearrangement joins TRBV28 to TRBJ1-1; possibly TRBD1 for D (6 bases). Deletions cut 7 bases from V and 11 bases from J, with 23 bases between. The V gene's germline CDR1 is MDHEN and CDR2 SYDVKM. This CDR3 contains 14 residues. The CDR3 is CASKGTIGTRWAFF. CDR3 sequence (DNA): TGTGCCAGCAAGGGCACTATCGGGACAAGGTGGGCTTTCTTT. The complete variable domain, with remaining parts taken from reference TRBV28 and TRBJ1-1, reads DVKVTQSSRYLVKRTGEKVFLECVQDMDHENMFWYRQDPGLGLRLIYFSYDVKMKEKGDIPEGYSVSREKKERFSLILESASTNQTSMYLCASKGTIGTRWAFFGQGTRLTVV.

V gene TRBV5-1 combines with J gene TRBJ2-5, with D hard to call. TRBJ2-7 matches the DNA end more closely, so the J call is doubtful. CDR1 and CDR2 from the germline V gene are SGHRS and YFSETQ. The CDR3 is 14 amino acids. The CDR3 loop reads CASSYLSGSYEQYF. Here the CDR3 DNA reads TGCGCCAGCAGCTACCTGAGTGGATCCTACGAGCAGTACTTC.

The J gene is TRBJ1-2, the V gene TRBV28; TRBD1 matches 9 bases. V shed 6 bases, J shed 8 bases, and the junction held 7 bases outside the gene matches. The CDR3 covers 13 residues. CDR1 and CDR2 from the germline V gene are MDHEN and SYDVKM. The CDR3 here is CASRKDRGRGYTF. The CDR3 coding sequence is TGTGCCAGCAGAAAGGACAGGGGACGAGGCTACACCTTC.

This rearrangement joins TRBV5-1 to TRBJ1-1, with D possibly matching TRBD1 (5 bases). The CDR3 length is 14 residues. The germline V and J ends were trimmed by 4 bases and 1 base, with 11 bases remaining between them. Germline assignment: CDR1 SGHRS and CDR2 YFSETQ. DNA of the CDR3: TGCGCCAGCAGCCAAGCGACAGCGAACACTGAAGCTTTCTTT. Encoded protein: CASSQATANTEAFF.

The chain uses TRBV28 and TRBJ1-1; perhaps TRBD1 as D (5 bases). Germline-derived CDR1 and CDR2 are MDHEN and SYDVKM. Trimming left V 2 bases short and J 10 bases short, with 20 bases between. This CDR3 contains 15 residues. The CDR3 nucleotides are TGTGCCAGCAGTTTAACAAGCGGCAGGGTGGGGGGAGCTTTCTTT. This encodes CASSLTSGRVGGAFF.

The J gene is TRBJ2-1, the V gene TRBV5-1; D is possibly TRBD1 (5 bases). With 0 bases removed from V and 8 bases from J, the gap between germline ends came to 9 bases. There are 13 residues in the CDR3. Per the germline V gene, CDR1 is SGHRS and CDR2 is YFSETQ. The CDR3: CASSLEQGDEQFF. CDR3 nucleotide sequence: TGCGCCAGCAGCTTGGAGCAGGGTGATGAGCAGTTCTTC.

The CDR3 region is CASRGRGQGAGALNTEAFF. The CDR3 nucleotides are TGTGCCAGCAGGGGAAGGGGACAGGGGGCAGGTGCCTTGAACACTGAAGCTTTCTTT. The chain is built from TRBV27 and TRBJ1-1; the match to TRBD1 covers 12 bases. J was trimmed by 0 bases and V by 6 bases; bases with no gene match: 14. Germline V gene sequence: CDR1 MNHEY, CDR2 SMNVEV (reference sequence). The CDR3 extends over 19 amino acids.

This clone was recorded at least ten times. The chain links TRBV16 to TRBJ1-1, with no clear D. The ends were cut back, 2 bases at V and 4 bases at J, with 14 bases in the middle. Per germline, CDR1 KGHSY and CDR2 FQNENV. The CDR3 has 15 amino acids. CDR3: CASSQTDGRATEAFF. For the CDR3, the DNA is TGTGCCAGCAGCCAAACCGACGGACGGGCCACTGAAGCTTTCTTT.

This chain connects TRBV5-1 to TRBJ2-2; D uncertain. Trimming pared 0 bases from V and 7 bases from J, leaving 13 bases between. This CDR3 is 15 amino acids long. The germline V gene has CDR1 SGHRS and CDR2 YFSETQ. The CDR3 reads CASSLARLGVGELFF. In nucleotides, the CDR3 is TGCGCCAGCAGCTTGGCCCGCCTCGGAGTCGGGGAGCTGTTTTTT.

This rearrangement joins TRBV5-6 to TRBJ2-1, with D tentatively TRBD2 (6 bases). CDR1 SGHDT and CDR2 YYEEEE come from the germline V gene. V was trimmed by 1 base and J by 7 bases, leaving 15 bases between them. The CDR3 is made up of 15 amino acids. The CDR3 DNA reads as TGTGCCAGCAGCTTGATGGGGGGTTTTGGGAATGAGCAGTTCTTC. It encodes CASSLMGGFGNEQFF.

The rearrangement links TRBV6-1 to TRBJ1-3, with no clear D. V shed 0 bases and J shed 4 bases, with 10 bases lying between them. Germline CDR1 is MNHNS and CDR2 is SASEGT. The CDR3 extends over 15 amino acids. CDR3 region: CASSEARVPGNTIYF. The CDR3 DNA reads as TGTGCCAGCAGTGAAGCAAGGGTTCCGGGAAACACCATATATTTT.

The V call is TRBV5-5, the J call TRBJ2-7, with D possibly being TRBD1 (5 bases). The germline V gene has CDR1 SGHKS and CDR2 YYEKEE (reference sequence). The CDR3 totals 14 residues. The V end was cut by 4 bases, the J end by 1 base, with 12 bases between. The CDR3 nucleotides are TGTGCCAGCAGCCCACTAACAGGATCCTACGAGCAGTACTTC. Its protein product is CASSPLTGSYEQYF.

In its sample, this clone was seen a few times. This chain uses TRBV27 with TRBJ1-2, with 10 bases fitting TRBD1. The CDR3 runs to 15 residues. The junction had 8 bases not matched to a gene; V was cut back by 6 bases and J by 4 bases. The germline V gene has CDR1 MNHEY and CDR2 SMNVEV (reference sequence). CDR3 DNA: TGTGCCAGCAGGCCGAGGACAGGGGGGTTCTATGGCTACACCTTC. This translates into CASRPRTGGFYGYTF.

V usage is TRBV13 and J usage is TRBJ2-7; 9 nucleotides line up with TRBD1. The CDR3 is 15 amino acids. V gave up 3 bases and J gave up 6 bases; unmatched junction bases: 9. Germline V CDR1 and CDR2: PRHDT, FYEKMQ (reference sequence). Here the CDR3 DNA reads TGTGCCAGCAGCTTGCATCCGGGACAGGGAGGCGAGCAGTACTTC. Encoded protein: CASSLHPGQGGEQYF.

J is TRBJ1-5 and V is TRBV19; 7 bases fit TRBD1. Germline assignment: CDR1 LNHDA and CDR2 SQIVND (reference sequence). Trimming removed 3 bases from V and 5 bases from J; junction bases left unmatched: 4. The CDR3 sequence is 14 residues long. CDR3 nucleotide sequence: TGTGCCAGTAGTATTCGAGGGGGCGATCAGCCCCAGCATTTT. This gives the protein CASSIRGGDQPQHF.

The chain has TRBV5-1 and TRBJ2-7; possibly TRBD1 for D (5 bases). The CDR3 covers 16 residues. Germline assignment: CDR1 SGHRS and CDR2 YFSETQ. V was trimmed by 5 bases and J by 2 bases, leaving 20 bases between them. CDR3 nucleotides: TGCGCCAGCAGTTTTACGGACAACAACCCCCCCTACGAGCAGTACTTC. As protein: CASSFTDNNPPYEQYF.

The V and J genes are TRBV28 and TRBJ1-3; D gene unclear. The CDR3 covers 13 residues. Per germline, CDR1 MDHEN and CDR2 SYDVKM. V was trimmed by 5 bases and J by 11 bases, leaving 16 bases between them. CDR3 protein: CASSPATDNPIYF. Here the CDR3 DNA reads TGTGCCAGCAGTCCAGCCACAGATAATCCCATATATTTT.

V is TRBV7-2 and J is TRBJ1-2; D call uncertain. The CDR3 loop spans 13 amino acids. From germline, CDR1 is SGHTA and CDR2 FQGNSA. V was cut by 5 bases and J by 8 bases, with 15 bases left in between. CDR3 sequence: CASSQTTLGGYTF. CDR3 nucleotides: TGTGCCAGCAGCCAGACAACCTTAGGGGGCTACACCTTC.

V is TRBV18 and J is TRBJ1-1; possibly TRBD1 for D (6 bases). Looked up from germline, CDR1 is KGHSH and CDR2 is LQKENI. Trimming left V 4 bases short and J 1 base short, with 13 bases between. CDR3 length: 15 amino acids. The CDR3 DNA is TGTGCCAGCTCACTTCAGACAGGACCGAACACTGAAGCTTTCTTT. Translating gives CASSLQTGPNTEAFF.

This chain connects TRBV7-2 to TRBJ1-6, with TRBD1 matching over 7 bases. The CDR3 length is 15 residues. Unmatched junction bases numbered 3, after V lost 1 base and J lost 6 bases. Germline CDR1 is SGHTA and CDR2 is FQGNSA. This chain's CDR3 is CASSLETGSNSPLHF. The CDR3 region has the DNA TGTGCCAGCAGCTTAGAGACAGGGAGTAATTCACCCCTCCACTTT.

The chain uses TRBV6-6 and TRBJ1-5; unclear D gene. The CDR3 runs 13 residues. Germline V gene sequence: CDR1 MNHNY, CDR2 SVGAGI (reference sequence). Trimming took 5 bases from V and 0 from J, leaving 5 bases between them. CDR3 sequence (DNA): TGTGCCAGCAGTGACCATAGCAATCAGCCCCAGCATTTT. Translation: CASSDHSNQPQHF.

The chain recombines TRBV7-2 with TRBJ1-2, with 10 bases aligning to TRBD1. V lost 3 bases to trimming and J lost 4 bases; unmatched junction nucleotides: 8. The CDR3 extends over 16 amino acids. Germline CDR1 is SGHTA and CDR2 is FQGNSA. DNA of the CDR3: TGTGCCAGCAGCTTCAGACAGGGGGCAAAACTCTATGGCTACACCTTC. As protein: CASSFRQGAKLYGYTF.

This clone was detected once. This sequence joins TRBV18 and TRBJ2-4, with D tentatively TRBD1 or TRBD2 (5 bases each). This CDR3 region has 15 residues. V lost 2 bases, J lost 1 base, and 9 bases lay in between. Germline values: CDR1 KGHSH, CDR2 LQKENI. The CDR3 spells CASSPKGTAKNIQYF. As DNA, the CDR3 is TGTGCCAGCTCACCAAAGGGGACGGCCAAAAACATTCAGTACTTC.

CDR3 residues: CASSYSPGENEKLFF. CDR3 DNA sequence: TGTGCCAGCAGTTACTCGCCAGGCGAGAATGAAAAACTGTTTTTT. This rearrangement joins TRBV6-5 to TRBJ1-4; D remains unclear. Trimming removed 0 bases at V and 5 bases at J, with 10 bases between. The CDR3 has 15 residues. Germline values: CDR1 MNHEY, CDR2 SVGAGI.